Presented here are 29 T cell receptor beta chains from one specimen sequenced in a study of shared clonotypes between healthy human individuals. Clones were read by immunoSEQ multiplex PCR, and TCRdb kept only the in-frame ones, dropping some. The table includes about 1.4 million clones, approximately 97% detected once. The sequencing input was naive CD4+ T cells sorted from blood. Subset denoted: CD45RA+ positively selected. The receptors were sampled from a man aged 30 to 39 in good health.

The chain couples TRBV30 to TRBJ1-3; D is unresolved. Trimming removed 0 bases at V and 2 bases at J, with 11 bases between. The germline V gene has CDR1 GTSNPN and CDR2 SVGIG (reference sequence). The CDR3 consists of 15 residues. The CDR3, as DNA: TGTGCCTGGAGTGTAGCGGGTATGACTGGAAACACCATATATTTT. It yields the protein CAWSVAGMTGNTIYF.

This clone was recorded a few times. CDR3 in amino acids: CASSQRSAEQYF. CDR3 nucleotides: TGTGCCAGCAGCCAACGGTCTGCCGAGCAGTACTTC. The gene calls are TRBV11-2 and TRBJ2-7; D is undetermined. This CDR3 comprises 12 residues. The germline V gene encodes CDR1 SGHAT and CDR2 FQNNGV. V was shortened by 5 bases and J by 6 bases, with 11 bases between the two germline ends.

The CDR3 loop reads CASSVAGDWDTQYF. The CDR3 nucleotides are TGTGCCAGCAGCGTAGCGGGGGACTGGGATACGCAGTATTTT. The gene calls are TRBV9 and TRBJ2-3; D is perhaps TRBD2 (6 bases). Germline V gene lookup returns CDR1 SGDLS and CDR2 YYNGEE. The length of the CDR3 is 14 residues. Deletions cut 0 bases from V and 6 bases from J, with 11 bases between.

This sequence joins TRBV5-8 and TRBJ1-1; 9 bases are a match to TRBD1. The germline V gene encodes CDR1 SGHTS and CDR2 YDEGEE. The CDR3 contains 13 residues. J lost 4 bases, V lost 4 bases, and 2 bases had no gene match. The CDR3 DNA is TGTGCCAGCAGCAGGACAGGGGTCACTGAAGCTTTCTTT. Translated, it gives CASSRTGVTEAFF.

The rearrangement links TRBV6-6 to TRBJ1-3; TRBD1 might be the D (6 bases). V shed 7 bases and J shed 2 bases, with 9 bases lying between them. The CDR3 extends over 13 amino acids. Germline loops: CDR1 MNHNY, CDR2 SVGAGI (reference sequence). CDR3: CASTTGTGNTIYF. In DNA form, the CDR3 reads TGTGCCAGCACCACAGGGACTGGAAACACCATATATTTT.

The chain links TRBV14 to TRBJ1-2; D call uncertain. This CDR3 is built from 15 residues. Germline V gives CDR1 SGHDN, CDR2 FVKESK. Trimming stripped 4 bases from V and 4 bases from J, with 16 bases between. As DNA, the CDR3 is TGTGCCAGCAGCCGGATCCCGACTGGATCCTATGGCTACACCTTC. Translation gives CASSRIPTGSYGYTF.

The sample holds one count of this clone. The rearrangement uses TRBV11-2 and TRBJ2-3, with no clear D. Trimming left V 7 bases short and J 0 bases short, with 14 bases between. The germline gives CDR1 SGHAT, CDR2 FQNNGV. This CDR3 contains 15 residues. The CDR3 loop reads CASTRLPSSTDTQYF. The CDR3 bases are TGTGCCAGCACCCGACTTCCCTCTAGCACAGATACGCAGTATTTT.

The chain couples TRBV7-3 to TRBJ2-1; TRBD1 aligns across 8 bases. The junction had 6 bases not matched to a gene; V was cut back by 1 base and J by 13 bases. The CDR3 is 13 residues long. The germline V gene encodes CDR1 SGHTA and CDR2 FQGTGA. CDR3 amino acids: CASSLMDRAGQFF. The CDR3 DNA follows: TGTGCCAGCAGCTTAATGGACAGGGCGGGACAGTTCTTC.

As DNA, the CDR3 is TGTGCCAGCAGTTTGGAACAGAGGATTCTCTATGGCTACACCTTC. It codes for CASSLEQRILYGYTF. The rearrangement joins TRBV28 to TRBJ1-2; no clear D. Germline CDR1 reads MDHEN; CDR2 reads SYDVKM. V was clipped by 3 bases and J by 4 bases, with 15 bases between them. The CDR3 totals 15 residues.

This sequence joins TRBV15 and TRBJ2-2, with D tentatively TRBD1 (5 bases). This CDR3 has 17 residues. Germline V CDR1 and CDR2: LNHNV, YYDKDF (reference sequence). V was shortened by 3 bases and J by 0 bases, with 14 bases between the two germline ends. This CDR3 is CATSRDKFPANTGELFF. CDR3 DNA: TGTGCCACCAGCAGGGACAAGTTCCCAGCGAACACCGGGGAGCTGTTTTTT.

Remarks on this clone: Other DNA sequences of this sample code for an identical CDR3. CDR3 coding DNA: TGTGCCAGCAGCTTAGACGGGAATGAGCAGTTCTTC. Protein sequence: CASSLDGNEQFF. The chain joins TRBV7-2 to TRBJ2-1; D is unclear. Germline CDR1 SGHTA, CDR2 FQGNSA. The V and J ends lost 1 base and 7 bases respectively, with 5 bases between them. This CDR3 region has 12 residues.

This clone was detected once. This chain links TRBV4-3 with TRBJ2-1; TRBD2 matches 8 bases. Germline V gene data show CDR1 as LGHNA and CDR2 as YSLEER. V gave up 0 bases and J gave up 2 bases; unmatched junction bases: 6. This CDR3 region has 17 residues. The CDR3 DNA sequence: TGCGCCAGCAGCCAAGATTCGTTACTAGCGGCCTACAATGAGCAGTTCTTC. This encodes CASSQDSLLAAYNEQFF.

This clone was picked up one time. CDR3 bases: TGTGCCAGCAGCTTAGGCCGGGACAGAACTGAAGCTTTCTTT. It yields the protein CASSLGRDRTEAFF. This chain links TRBV7-9 with TRBJ1-1, with TRBD1 identical over 7 bases. The germline V gene has CDR1 SEHNR and CDR2 FQNEAQ (reference sequence). The CDR3 covers 14 residues. V was clipped by 1 base and J by 5 bases; unmatched bases: 4.

The rearrangement uses TRBV19 and TRBJ1-2, with 12 bases that match TRBD1. Germline trimming cut 6 bases from V and 7 bases from J; bases unmatched to any gene: 6. This CDR3 has 14 amino acids. Germline values: CDR1 LNHDA, CDR2 SQIVND (reference sequence). CDR3 sequence (DNA): TGTGCCAGTAGGCCGGGACAGGGGGCGCTTGGCTACACCTTC. It encodes CASRPGQGALGYTF.

This chain links TRBV11-2 with TRBJ1-1, with D perhaps TRBD1 (5 bases). Trimming stripped 5 bases from V and 8 bases from J, with 12 bases between. The CDR3 runs 12 residues. The V gene's germline CDR1 is SGHAT and CDR2 FQNNGV. This chain's CDR3 is CASSRGIREAFF. In nucleotides, the CDR3 is TGTGCCAGCAGCCGGGGGATAAGGGAAGCTTTCTTT. Combining the CDR3 with reference TRBV11-2 and TRBJ1-1 gives the whole variable domain EAGVAQSPRYKIIEKRQSVAFWCNPISGHATLYWYQQILGQGPKLLIQFQNNGVVDDSQLPKDRFSAERLKGVDSTLKIQPAKLEDSAVYLCASSRGIREAFFGQGTRLTVV.

The genes are TRBV29-1 and TRBJ2-3; possibly TRBD1 or TRBD2 for D (5 bases each). V was pared by 4 bases and J by 3 bases, with 20 bases between. The CDR3 consists of 16 residues. CDR1 and CDR2 from the germline V gene are SQVTM and ANQGSEA. The CDR3, as DNA: TGCAGCGTTGTTAGAGGGAGTCCCACAGGTACAGATACGCAGTATTTT. Translation gives CSVVRGSPTGTDTQYF.

The rearrangement links TRBV28 to TRBJ2-4; D may match TRBD1 or TRBD2 (5 bases each). CDR3 length: 14 amino acids. The V and J ends lost 10 bases and 0 bases respectively, with 13 bases between them. The germline CDR1 and CDR2 sequences are MDHEN and SYDVKM. The CDR3 region is CATMLGGAKNIQYF. CDR3 bases: TGTGCCACCATGCTTGGGGGAGCCAAAAACATTCAGTACTTC.

The chain couples TRBV6-6 to TRBJ1-5; D uncertain. Germline lookup yields CDR1 MNHNY and CDR2 SVGAGI (reference sequence). The CDR3 runs to 12 residues. Deletions cut 5 bases from V and 11 bases from J, with 13 bases between. CDR3 nucleotide sequence: TGTGCCAGCAGTCAACCTGACAAGACCCAGCATTTT. Amino acids: CASSQPDKTQHF.

This clone was recorded once. J is TRBJ1-4 and V is TRBV5-6; 9 bases map to TRBD1. CDR1 is SGHDT and CDR2 is YYEEEE in the germline V gene. The junction had 6 bases not matched to a gene; V was cut back by 5 bases and J by 7 bases. The CDR3 has 14 residues. CDR3: CASRSQGAGEKLFF. In DNA, the CDR3 is TGTGCCAGCAGATCACAGGGGGCTGGTGAAAAACTGTTTTTT.

The CDR3 DNA reads TGTGCCAGCAGCTTCGGGACGACTAACTCCTACGAGCAGTACTTC. Translation: CASSFGTTNSYEQYF. This chain joins TRBV5-5 and TRBJ2-7, with D possibly being TRBD1 or TRBD2 (5 bases each). Germline V lookup: CDR1 SGHKS, CDR2 YYEKEE (reference sequence). The ends were cut back, 2 bases at V and 0 bases at J, with 12 bases in the middle. The CDR3 has 15 amino acids.

The rearrangement uses TRBV4-3 and TRBJ2-5, with D perhaps TRBD2 (5 bases). The CDR3 sequence is 16 residues long. Between the trimmed V and J ends, which lost 0 bases and 6 bases, there was a span of 17 bases. CDR1 LGHNA and CDR2 YSLEER come from the germline V gene. For the CDR3, the DNA is TGCGCCAGCAGCCAAGAGGGAGTGGGCTCTCAAAAGACCCAGTACTTC. Protein: CASSQEGVGSQKTQYF.

This clone appeared a few times. This chain joins TRBV29-1 and TRBJ1-3, with unresolved D. The CDR3 has 13 residues. Germline CDR1 and CDR2: SQVTM and ANQGSEA. V lost 7 bases to trimming and J lost 0 bases, with 10 bases between them. The CDR3 reads CSARLASGNTIYF. The CDR3 bases are TGCAGCGCTAGACTAGCCTCTGGAAACACCATATATTTT.

This chain uses TRBV7-9 with TRBJ2-7; D is tentatively TRBD1 or TRBD2 (5 bases each). The CDR3 covers 16 residues. V gave up 5 bases and J gave up 4 bases, with 21 bases separating them. Germline CDR1 is SEHNR and CDR2 is FQNEAQ (reference sequence). CDR3 residues: CASSDTRGPSLYEQYF. The DNA for the CDR3 is TGTGCCAGCAGCGACACACGGGGCCCCTCTTTATACGAGCAGTACTTC.

About this clone: The sample carries other DNA sequences with the same CDR3. The chain links TRBV2 to TRBJ1-1; D not certain. V shed 3 bases and J shed 4 bases, with 9 bases lying between them. This CDR3 has 13 amino acids. Germline V lookup: CDR1 SNHLY, CDR2 FYNNEI. CDR3 amino acids: CASSDRWGTEAFF. The CDR3 coding sequence is TGTGCCAGCAGTGACAGGTGGGGCACTGAAGCTTTCTTT.

V and J are TRBV28 and TRBJ2-7; tentative D call: TRBD2 (6 bases). The germline V gene encodes CDR1 MDHEN and CDR2 SYDVKM. Trimming cost V 6 bases and J 0 bases, with 15 bases left between them. The CDR3 is made up of 15 amino acids. Here the CDR3 reads CASRIGAAGSYEQYF. Here the CDR3 DNA reads TGTGCCAGCAGAATTGGAGCAGCGGGCTCCTACGAGCAGTACTTC.

A word on this clone: The same CDR3 arises from other DNA sequences in this sample as well. This sequence joins TRBV5-1 and TRBJ2-7; weak D call: TRBD1 (6 bases). Germline values: CDR1 SGHRS, CDR2 YFSETQ. Trimming pared 4 bases from V and 4 bases from J, leaving 9 bases between. This CDR3 is built from 12 residues. CDR3 amino acids: CASSLRGYEQYF. CDR3 DNA sequence: TGCGCCAGCAGCCTCAGGGGTTACGAGCAGTACTTC.

The genes are TRBV27 and TRBJ2-1; 11 bases are shared with TRBD2. CDR3 length: 17 residues. The V and J ends lost 5 bases and 7 bases, in that order; junction bases with no gene match: 13. CDR1 is MNHEY and CDR2 is SMNVEV in the germline V gene (reference sequence). The CDR3 coding sequence is TGTGCCAGCAGTCCGTTAGCGGGAGGGCCAATCAAGAATGAGCAGTTCTTC. Translating gives CASSPLAGGPIKNEQFF.

J is TRBJ2-3 and V is TRBV7-3, with 8 bases identical to TRBD2. The V segment lost 4 bases and the J segment 1 base; nucleotides outside the gene matches: 1. The length of the CDR3 is 14 residues. Germline CDR1 and CDR2: SGHTA and FQGTGA. The CDR3 sequence: CASSSTSGTDTQYF. The CDR3 DNA follows: TGTGCCAGCAGCTCGACTAGCGGCACAGATACGCAGTATTTT.

This clone was observed a single time. Distinct nucleotide sequences in the sample also encode this CDR3. The chain employs TRBV28 and TRBJ2-7; D ambiguous. The CDR3 sequence is 14 residues long. Trimming pared 3 bases from V and 1 base from J, leaving 10 bases between. Germline V lookup: CDR1 MDHEN, CDR2 SYDVKM. The CDR3 bases are TGTGCCAGCAGTTTGGATCCTTCGTCCTACGAGCAGTACTTC. It is translated as CASSLDPSSYEQYF.